The 10 T cell receptor beta chains given below trace back to one sample, sequenced in a study of technical replicates of blood from a handful of donors. The data were produced by immunoSEQ multiplex PCR, yet TCRdb's version contains in-frame clones alone and is incomplete. Among some 17,000 clones, around 87% were seen once, and the ten largest hold roughly 13%. The source material was PBMCs. All receptors come from a human donor in good health.

This clone was observed once. The chain recombines TRBV6-1 with TRBJ2-4, with TRBD2 matching 9 bases. V lost 2 bases, J lost 6 bases, and 11 bases stayed unmatched. The CDR3 totals 17 residues. Germline values: CDR1 MNHNS, CDR2 SASEGT. CDR3 DNA sequence: TGTGCCAGCAGTGAATTTATGGCGGGAGGGCTGGGAAACATTCAGTACTTC. Amino acids: CASSEFMAGGLGNIQYF.

The chain employs TRBV7-2 and TRBJ1-2; 12 bases align to TRBD1. This CDR3 region has 15 residues. The J segment lost 3 bases and the V segment lost 5 bases, leaving 4 bases of the junction unmatched. The germline gives CDR1 SGHTA, CDR2 FQGNSA. CDR3 residues: CASSLGQGAYYGYTF. The CDR3 nucleotides are TGTGCCAGCAGCCTGGGACAGGGGGCTTACTATGGCTACACCTTC. The variable domain in full, completed from reference TRBV7-2 and TRBJ1-2, reads GAGVSQSPSNKVTEKGKDVELRCDPISGHTALYWYRQSLGQGLEFLIYFQGNSAPDKSGLPSDRFSAERTGGSVSTLTIQRTQQEDSAVYLCASSLGQGAYYGYTFGSGTRLTVV.

This clone has only a few counts. J is TRBJ1-5 and V is TRBV28, with D perhaps TRBD1 (6 bases). The V end was cut by 3 bases, the J end by 1 base, with 13 bases between. The CDR3 has 16 amino acids. Per the germline V gene, CDR1 is MDHEN and CDR2 is SYDVKM. The CDR3 is CASSFQGFGSNQPQHF. CDR3 nucleotide sequence: TGTGCCAGCAGTTTCCAGGGGTTTGGGAGCAATCAGCCCCAGCATTTT.

The chain links TRBV5-5 to TRBJ2-7; D perhaps matches TRBD2 (6 bases). Germline assignment: CDR1 SGHKS and CDR2 YYEKEE (reference sequence). Trimming shortened V by 1 base and J by 3 bases, and 14 bases separated the two germline ends. CDR3 length equals 15 residues. CDR3 in DNA: TGTGCCAGCAGCTTGATCGGAGGGCCAGGCTACGAGCAGTACTTC. Its translation: CASSLIGGPGYEQYF.

The J gene is TRBJ2-7, the V gene TRBV10-3; 10 positions agree with TRBD2. The V gene end was trimmed by 2 bases and the J gene end by 5 bases; junction bases not matched to a gene: 9. The CDR3 is made up of 16 amino acids. The V gene's germline CDR1 is ENHRY and CDR2 SYGVKD. The CDR3 spells CAISEPSGSMLNEQYF. The CDR3 DNA reads as TGTGCCATCAGTGAGCCTAGCGGGAGTATGTTGAACGAGCAGTACTTC.

This clone has a handful of counts. This rearrangement joins TRBV5-4 to TRBJ2-1; D may be TRBD2 (6 bases). V dropped 8 bases and J dropped 8 bases, with 20 bases sitting between them. The germline V gene has CDR1 SGHNT and CDR2 YYREEE (reference sequence). The CDR3 totals 14 residues. The CDR3 coding sequence is TGTGCCAGTACCGAGGGGCTAGCGAACGATGAGCAGTTCTTC. This gives the protein CASTEGLANDEQFF.

V gene TRBV5-6 combines with J gene TRBJ1-3; D gene unclear. Trimming removed 1 base from V and 1 base from J, with 12 bases in between. This CDR3 comprises 16 residues. Germline V CDR1 and CDR2: SGHDT, YYEEEE. The CDR3 nucleotides are TGTGCCAGCAGCTTGCGTGGCATTGTATCTGGAAACACCATATATTTT. Protein sequence: CASSLRGIVSGNTIYF.

The V call is TRBV7-9, the J call TRBJ1-2; no clear D. The V gene's germline CDR1 is SEHNR and CDR2 FQNEAQ (reference sequence). The germline V and J ends were trimmed by 1 base and 8 bases, with 14 bases remaining between them. CDR3 size: 14 residues. The CDR3 loop is CASSLGSAMHGYTF. CDR3 in DNA: TGTGCCAGCAGCTTAGGTTCCGCTATGCACGGCTACACCTTC.

The chain combines TRBV6-6 with TRBJ2-1, with 9 bases that match TRBD2. The CDR3 runs 15 residues. The V gene end was trimmed by 8 bases and the J gene end by 5 bases; junction bases not matched to a gene: 10. Germline values: CDR1 MNHNY, CDR2 SVGAGI (reference sequence). In DNA, the CDR3 is TGTGCCAGCTCACGACGGGCGGGAGGGGACAATGAGCAGTTCTTC. Amino acid sequence: CASSRRAGGDNEQFF.

The chain uses TRBV5-1 and TRBJ1-1, with D maybe TRBD1 (6 bases). CDR3 length equals 15 residues. CDR1 SGHRS and CDR2 YFSETQ come from the germline V gene. V lost 3 bases to trimming and J lost 4 bases, with 16 bases between them. CDR3 protein: CASSYEQGLGTEAFF. DNA for the CDR3: TGCGCCAGCAGCTATGAACAGGGTCTGGGCACTGAAGCTTTCTTT. The complete variable domain, with remaining parts taken from reference TRBV5-1 and TRBJ1-1, reads KAGVTQTPRYLIKTRGQQVTLSCSPISGHRSVSWYQQTPGQGLQFLFEYFSETQRNKGNFPGRFSGRQFSNSRSEMNVSTLELGDSALYLCASSYEQGLGTEAFFGQGTRLTVV.